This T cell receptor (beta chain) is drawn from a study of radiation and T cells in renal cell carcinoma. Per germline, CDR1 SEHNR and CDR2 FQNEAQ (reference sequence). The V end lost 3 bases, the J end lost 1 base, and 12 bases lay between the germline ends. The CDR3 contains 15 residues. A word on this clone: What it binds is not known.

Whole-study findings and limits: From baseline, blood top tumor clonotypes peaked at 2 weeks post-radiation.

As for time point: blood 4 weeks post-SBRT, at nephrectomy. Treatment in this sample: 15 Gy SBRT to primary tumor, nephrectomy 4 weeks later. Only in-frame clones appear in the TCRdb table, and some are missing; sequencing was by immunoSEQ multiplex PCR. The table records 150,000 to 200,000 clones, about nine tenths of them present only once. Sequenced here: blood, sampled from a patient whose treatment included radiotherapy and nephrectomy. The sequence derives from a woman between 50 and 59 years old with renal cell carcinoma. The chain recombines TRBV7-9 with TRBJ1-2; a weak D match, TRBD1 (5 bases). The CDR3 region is CASSFSLQDNYGYTF. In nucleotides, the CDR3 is TGTGCCAGCAGCTTTTCCTTACAGGATAACTATGGCTACACCTTC.